The TCR beta chain described here comes from a study of shared clonotypes between healthy human individuals. Measured with immunoSEQ multiplex PCR; TCRdb has only the in-frame clones, and not every one. The table shows 2 million to 2.5 million clones, with about nine tenths occurring only once. With respect to this clone: The antigen is not known.

After removal of 7 bases from V and 2 bases from J, the junction contained 7 bases not matched to a gene. The CDR3 is 14 residues long. Per germline, CDR1 SGHRS and CDR2 YFSETQ. Splitting of CD4+ cells produced CD45RA+ naive and CD45RA-negative memory subsets. The study, taken as a whole, reports: For naive CD4 cells, 4% to 6% of clonotypes were shared across a handful of donors.

Sequencing was performed on naive CD4+ T cells from PBMCs. Sample subset: CD45RA+ positively selected. V usage is TRBV5-1 and J usage is TRBJ2-7, with TRBD1 matching over 9 bases. The TCR was taken from a man younger than 35 in good health. Some clones in this sample may be carry-over from other donors' samples. The DNA of the CDR3 is TGCGCCAGCGGAGCCGGGACAGGGCCCTACGAGCAGTACTTC. Amino acids: CASGAGTGPYEQYF.